This T cell receptor (beta chain) was sequenced for a study of T cells in Graves' hyperthyroidism and ophthalmopathy. TCR beta CDR3 region amplification was performed from RNA transcripts. An initial round of RT-PCR targeting the TCR CDR3 relied on the HTBI primer set. MiXCR, applied by TCRdb to the multiplex PCR reads, yields one record per CDR3 protein. The sample contains about 520,000 distinct CDR3 sequences, roughly 25% of which appear only once. Per the germline V gene, CDR1 is KGHDR and CDR2 is SFDVKD. The V end was cut by 9 bases, the J end by 0 bases, with 8 bases between. This CDR3 is 12 amino acids long. Clinical symptoms, serum thyroxine, TRAb, thyroid ultrasound and orbital computed tomography established diagnosis. This clonotype was seen ten or more times.

The sequenced material came from blood. The chain couples TRBV24-1 to TRBJ2-7, with unresolved D. This TCR was sampled from a woman in her 30s with Graves' ophthalmopathy. CDR3 sequence (DNA): TGTGCCACCGATGGTTCCTCCTACGAGCAGTACTTC. This codes for CATDGSSYEQYF.